A selection of T cell receptor beta chains follows, all from one sample in a study of blood T cell repertoires in COVID-19. Sequencing was performed with immunoSEQ multiplex PCR; in TCRdb, only in-frame clones are kept and a portion is missing. Among fewer than 250,000 clones, 80% to 85% were seen once, and the ten largest hold about 20%. The sample was peripheral blood. The receptor set was obtained from a human donor in a cohort sampled during active COVID-19. Each CDR3 is given with its conserved first and last residue. Each record gives: V gene, CDR3 protein.

>TRBV5-1
CASSVNRFVETEAFF
>TRBV4-1
CASSQQGNPLEQYF
>TRBV5-8
CASSHGGVEGTGELFF
>TRBV5-1
CASRAGTGDNHGYTF
>TRBV2
CASRVGQGPEGAFF
>TRBV5-8
CASSFLSGENQPQHF
>TRBV7-9
CASSPRTGPALYGYTF
>TRBV19
CASSTLVARDEQYF
>TRBV20-1
CSASGTGASDTQYF
>TRBV19
CASSTIGQTDQPQHF
>TRBV5-1
CASSPRQGSNEKLFF
>TRBV7-2
CASSSGQGTQPQHF
>TRBV11-3
CASSQRGGLYSNQPQHF
>TRBV21-1
CASHRDYTF
>TRBV19
CASSLSGVTGELFF
>TRBV3-1/TRBV3-2
CASSHTSGRWYEQYF
>TRBV29-1
CSVERSYEQYF
>TRBV28
CASRTDKPSYEQYF
>TRBV7-2
CASTRDGYSTGGTF
>TRBV10-2
CASTSSARPGANVLTF
>TRBV4-2
CASSQAGGRQGNGYTF
>TRBV28
CASRQTRGQPQHF
>TRBV10-1
CASVHEEILNEKLFF
>TRBV27
CASRRTGGYNEQFF
>TRBV2
CASCGQTNYGYTF
>TRBV7-2
CASSSSGRLTYEQYF
>TRBV2
CASSTGTRPGYTF
>TRBV6-5
CASRGGWGDNEQFF
>TRBV7-6
CASSPGTGQIISGNTIYF
>TRBV19
CASSIRRGQNGELFF
>TRBV28
CASSHPDRAYTF
>TRBV11-3
CASSLETGANEQFF
>TRBV4-1
CASSQQQGVTDTQYF
>TRBV14
CASSAINSPLHF
>TRBV28
CASSSPRQGLYSPLHF
>TRBV27
CASSQVSFGLGADTQYF
>TRBV7-9
CASSLGQAVGSPLHF
>TRBV13
CASSQTRQRAFF
>TRBV6-5
CASSRRQGTDTQYF
>TRBV7-3
CASSLPPGRLNEQFF
>TRBV28
CASSFQRIYGYTF
>TRBV5-1
CASSLKLAGDFSYEQYF
>TRBV7-9
CASSLVQSGGGYTF